The source of this T cell receptor beta chain is a study of T cell clusters in autoimmune cytopenias. TRB rearrangements were amplified by touch-down multiplex PCR with mixed TRB-A/B primers. TCRdb re-called the multiplex PCR reads and gives one entry per CDR3 protein, without DNA. The table for this sample gives around 2,700 distinct CDR3 sequences. There are 15 residues in the CDR3. Germline CDR1 and CDR2: MNHEY and SVGAGI. TRB was amplified from roughly 0.25 ug of peripheral blood genomic DNA per sample. By frequency, this clonotype is medium-sized. The J gene is TRBJ2-7, the V gene TRBV6-5. The sequenced sample was peripheral blood. This TCR was recovered from a human donor with an autoimmune cytopenia, with autoimmune hepatitis or in good health (not recorded which). CDR3 sequence reads: CASSYSRTPYYEQYF.